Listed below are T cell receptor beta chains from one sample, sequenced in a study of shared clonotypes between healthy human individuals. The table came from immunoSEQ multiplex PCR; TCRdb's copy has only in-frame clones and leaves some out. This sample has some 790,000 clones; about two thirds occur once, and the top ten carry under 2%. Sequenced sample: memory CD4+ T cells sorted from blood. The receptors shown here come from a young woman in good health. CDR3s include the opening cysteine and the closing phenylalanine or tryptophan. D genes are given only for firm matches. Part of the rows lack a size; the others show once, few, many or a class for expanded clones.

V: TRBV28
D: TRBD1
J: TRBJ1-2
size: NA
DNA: TGTGCCAGCAGTCCAAGGACAGGGGGCATAACTTTCTATGGCTACACCTTC
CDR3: CASSPRTGGITFYGYTF

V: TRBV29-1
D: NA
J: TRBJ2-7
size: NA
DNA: TGCAGCGTTGAAGCCGGGACAGTCGGGGGGGAGCAGTACTTC
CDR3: CSVEAGTVGGEQYF

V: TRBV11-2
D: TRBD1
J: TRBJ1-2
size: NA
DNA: TGTGCCAGCAGCCCGGGACAGGGGGACTATGGCTACACCTTC
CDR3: CASSPGQGDYGYTF

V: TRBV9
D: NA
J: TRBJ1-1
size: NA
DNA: TGTGCCAGCAGCCCAGTGGGCCAGGGCCTGAACACTGAAGCTTTCTTT
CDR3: CASSPVGQGLNTEAFF

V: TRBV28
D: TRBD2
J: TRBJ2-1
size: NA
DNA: TGTGCCAGCAGTCGACATAGCGGGAGTTACAATGAGCAGTTCTTC
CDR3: CASSRHSGSYNEQFF

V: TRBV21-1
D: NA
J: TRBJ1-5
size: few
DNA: TGTGCCAGCAGCGCCGAGAATCAGCCCCAGCATTTT
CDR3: CASSAENQPQHF

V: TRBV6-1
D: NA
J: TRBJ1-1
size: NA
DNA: TGTGCCAGCAGTGAAGAGACTATCGGCAGGACCTTCTTT
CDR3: CASSEETIGRTFF

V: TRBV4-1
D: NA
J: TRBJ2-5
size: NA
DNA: TGCGCCAGCAGTGCAGCGATCCGGGAGACCCAGTACTTC
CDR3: CASSAAIRETQYF

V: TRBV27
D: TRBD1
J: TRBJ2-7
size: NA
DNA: TGTGCCAGCAGTTTATACCAGGGGGCGGGCGAGCAGTACTTC
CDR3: CASSLYQGAGEQYF

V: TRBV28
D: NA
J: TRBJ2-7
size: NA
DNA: TGTGCCAGCAGTTTGGGAGTCTCCTACGAGCAGTACTTC
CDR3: CASSLGVSYEQYF

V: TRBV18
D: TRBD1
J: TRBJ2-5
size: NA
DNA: TGTGCCAGCTCACCACTCCGGGACAGGGGGTACCAAGAGACCCAGTACTTC
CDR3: CASSPLRDRGYQETQYF

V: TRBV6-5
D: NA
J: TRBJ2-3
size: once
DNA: TGTGCCAGCAGAGCGGTGGGACTTACGCAGTATTTT
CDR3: CASRAVGLTQYF

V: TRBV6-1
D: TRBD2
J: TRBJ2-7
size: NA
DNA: TGTGCCAGCAGTCTGGGACTAGCGGGGGTCTACGAGCAGTACTTC
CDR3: CASSLGLAGVYEQYF

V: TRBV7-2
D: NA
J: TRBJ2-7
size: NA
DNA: TGTGCCAGCAGCTTAGAACCGGGGCCGGCCTACGAGCAGTACTTC
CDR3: CASSLEPGPAYEQYF

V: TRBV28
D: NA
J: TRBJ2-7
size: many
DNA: TGTGCCAGCAGTTCCGGTTCGACGGGAGAGCAGTACTTC
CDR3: CASSSGSTGEQYF

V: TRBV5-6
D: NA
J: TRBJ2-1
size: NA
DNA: TGTGCCAGCAGCGGGGGGTCATCCCACAATGAGCAGTTCTTC
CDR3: CASSGGSSHNEQFF